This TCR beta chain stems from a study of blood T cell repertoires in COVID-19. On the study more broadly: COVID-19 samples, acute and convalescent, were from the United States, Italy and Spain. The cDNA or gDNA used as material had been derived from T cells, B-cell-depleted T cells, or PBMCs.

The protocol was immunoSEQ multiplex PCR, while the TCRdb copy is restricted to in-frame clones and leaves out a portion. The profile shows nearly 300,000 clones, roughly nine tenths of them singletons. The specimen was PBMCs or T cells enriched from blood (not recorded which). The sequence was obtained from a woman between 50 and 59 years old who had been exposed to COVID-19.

The CDR3 is CASSPQGDNTGELFF. DNA of the CDR3: TGTGCCAGCAGCCCCCAGGGTGATAACACCGGGGAGCTGTTTTTT. The chain carries TRBV5-4 and TRBJ2-2, with D maybe TRBD1 (5 bases). Germline V gene sequence: CDR1 SGHNT, CDR2 YYREEE (reference sequence). This CDR3 region has 15 residues. Between the trimmed V and J ends, which lost 4 bases and 2 bases, there was a span of 12 bases.